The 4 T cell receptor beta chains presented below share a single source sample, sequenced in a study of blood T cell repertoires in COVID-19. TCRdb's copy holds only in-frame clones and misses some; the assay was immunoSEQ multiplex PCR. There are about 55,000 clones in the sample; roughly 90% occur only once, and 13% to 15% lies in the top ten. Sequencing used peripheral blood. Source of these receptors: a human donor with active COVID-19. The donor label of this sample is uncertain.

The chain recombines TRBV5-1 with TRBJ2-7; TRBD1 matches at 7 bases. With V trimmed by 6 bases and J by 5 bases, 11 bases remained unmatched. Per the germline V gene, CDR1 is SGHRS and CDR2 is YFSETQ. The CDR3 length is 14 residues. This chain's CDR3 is CASKMARGFDEQYF. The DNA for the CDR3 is TGCGCCAGCAAGATGGCCAGGGGGTTCGACGAGCAGTACTTC.

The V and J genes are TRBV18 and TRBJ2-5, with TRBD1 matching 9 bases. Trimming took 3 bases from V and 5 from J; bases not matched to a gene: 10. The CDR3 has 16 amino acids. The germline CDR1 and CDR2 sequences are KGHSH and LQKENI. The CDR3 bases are TGTGCCAGCTCACCTAAGGGACAGGGCAAAAGGGAGACCCAGTACTTC. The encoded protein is CASSPKGQGKRETQYF.

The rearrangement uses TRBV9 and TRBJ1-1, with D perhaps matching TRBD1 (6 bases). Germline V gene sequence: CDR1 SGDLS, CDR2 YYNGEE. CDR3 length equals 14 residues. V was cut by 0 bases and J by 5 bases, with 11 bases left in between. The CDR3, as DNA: TGTGCCAGCAGCGTAGAAGGCAGGGGTACTGAAGCTTTCTTT. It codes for CASSVEGRGTEAFF.

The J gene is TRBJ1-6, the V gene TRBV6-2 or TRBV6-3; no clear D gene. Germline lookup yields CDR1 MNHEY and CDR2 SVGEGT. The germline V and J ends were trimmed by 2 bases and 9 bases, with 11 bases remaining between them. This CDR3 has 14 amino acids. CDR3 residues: CASSYGQSSSPLHF. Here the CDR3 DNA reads TGTGCCAGCAGTTACGGGCAGTCCAGTTCACCCCTCCACTTT.